A single sample gave rise to the 9 T cell receptor beta chains below, sequenced in a study of CD8+CD57+ T cells in acquired aplastic anemia. Profiling that covered TCR beta VDJ and CDR3 relied on genomic DNA as its template. TCRdb reanalysed the reads using MiXCR and keeps one entry per CDR3 protein. The top ten hold just under 20% of the sample, which has 200,000 to 250,000 distinct CDR3 sequences, around 49% seen once. Patients chosen for sequencing had shown CD8+CD57+ cell expansion by flow cytometry. Sequencing input: sorted CD4+, CD8+, or CD8+CD57+ T cells (not recorded which) from PBMCs. The receptors originated from a human donor with aplastic anemia.

In its sample, this clonotype was seen many times. CDR3 region: CASSVGAGGGVDTQYF. CDR3 bases: TGTGCCAGCAGCGTAGGGGCGGGGGGCGGTGTAGATACGCAGTATTTT. The chain uses TRBV9 and TRBJ2-3; 8 nucleotides match TRBD2. CDR1 is SGDLS, CDR2 YYNGEE, per germline. V lost 0 bases and J lost 5; bases outside the gene matches: 8. The CDR3 consists of 16 residues.

This clonotype turned up a few times. This chain uses TRBV19 with TRBJ2-3, with 9 bases that match TRBD2. Germline CDR1 reads LNHDA; CDR2 reads SQIVND (reference sequence). The CDR3 has 17 amino acids. The junction had 10 bases not matched to a gene; V was cut back by 5 bases and J by 1 base. The CDR3 region is CASSAVKSSGGTDTQYF. DNA for the CDR3: TGTGCCAGTAGTGCCGTAAAGTCTAGCGGGGGCACAGATACGCAGTATTTT.

This chain connects TRBV29-1 to TRBJ2-1; 13 nucleotides align to TRBD2. Germline CDR1 SQVTM, CDR2 ANQGSEA. The V and J ends lost 6 bases and 6 bases, in that order; junction bases with no gene match: 5. This CDR3 is 14 amino acids long. The CDR3: CSVMRLAGGNEQFF. Written as DNA, the CDR3 is TGCAGCGTAATGCGACTAGCGGGAGGCAATGAGCAGTTCTTC.

This clonotype was observed many times. The rearrangement joins TRBV7-2 to TRBJ1-1; tentative D call: TRBD1 (6 bases). This CDR3 has 15 amino acids. CDR1 is SGHTA, CDR2 FQGNSA, per germline. Trimming removed 1 base from V and 7 bases from J, with 16 bases in between. CDR3 nucleotides: TGTGCCAGCAGCTTAGTAACGGGGGCCGTTGATGAAGCTTTCTTT. It specifies CASSLVTGAVDEAFF.

Ten or more counts support this clonotype. The chain links TRBV19 to TRBJ1-3; D is perhaps TRBD1 (6 bases). CDR3 length: 14 residues. Germline V gene sequence: CDR1 LNHDA, CDR2 SQIVND (reference sequence). V lost 7 bases and J lost 1, with 11 bases in between. CDR3 protein: CASTRDISGNTIYF. DNA of the CDR3: TGTGCCAGTACCCGGGACATTTCTGGAAACACCATATATTTT.

Concerning this clonotype itself: It may be a read error: a sequence one base away is much more abundant. The rearrangement joins TRBV10-3 to TRBJ2-1; D gene uncertain. CDR3 size: 13 residues. Germline loops: CDR1 ENHRY, CDR2 SYGVKD. The CDR3 region has the DNA TGTGCCAGCAGTCGCCGGGTCCACAATGAGCAGTTCTTC. Translating it yields CASSRRVHNEQFF.

Ten or more counts support this clonotype. The chain is built from TRBV29-1 and TRBJ1-1, with no clear D. V lost 6 bases and J 0 bases, leaving 14 bases between the germline ends. Looked up from germline, CDR1 is SQVTM and CDR2 is ANQGSEA. The length of the CDR3 is 14 residues. The CDR3 region has the DNA TGCAGCGTGGCCCGCGCAGACTTGAACACTGAAGCTTTCTTT. Its protein is CSVARADLNTEAFF.

With respect to this clonotype: An end of the junction does not agree with germline; a read error may underlie this. The chain carries TRBV2 and TRBJ2-7; D is undetermined. The length of the CDR3 is 18 residues. Germline-derived CDR1 and CDR2 are SNHLY and FYNNEI. The CDR3 loop is CASSTRGTVGIASYEQHF. The CDR3, as DNA: TGTGCCAGCAGCACCCGAGGCACGGTCGGTATTGCCTCCTACGAGCAGCACTTC.

V is TRBV10-1 and J is TRBJ1-6, with D perhaps matching TRBD1 (6 bases). With 3 bases removed from V and 4 bases from J, the gap between germline ends came to 16 bases. The CDR3 runs to 17 residues. Germline V gene data show CDR1 as WNHNN and CDR2 as SYGVQD (reference sequence). CDR3 residues: CASSDVRGMEYNSPLHF. CDR3 DNA sequence: TGCGCCAGCAGTGACGTCAGGGGAATGGAATATAATTCACCCCTCCACTTT.